The 16 T cell receptor beta chains below were found in one sample sequenced in a study of shared clonotypes between healthy human individuals. The data were produced by immunoSEQ multiplex PCR, yet TCRdb's version contains in-frame clones alone and is incomplete. This table holds about 2.1 million clones, over 85% found once. Terminally differentiated effector memory CD45RA+ cells were excluded by CCR7 positive selection of CD45RO-negative cells. Sequencing was carried out using naive CD8+ T cells from PBMCs. The receptors derive from a man younger than 35 in good health. Some clones in this sample may be carry-over from other donors' samples.

The chain recombines TRBV19 with TRBJ1-5; the D gene is possibly TRBD1 (6 bases). The CDR3 covers 16 residues. Per the germline V gene, CDR1 is LNHDA and CDR2 is SQIVND (reference sequence). V dropped 5 bases and J dropped 0 bases, with 14 bases sitting between them. CDR3 region: CASSLDRRNSNQPQHF. CDR3 coding DNA: TGTGCCAGTAGTCTTGACAGGAGAAATAGCAATCAGCCCCAGCATTTT. Using reference TRBV19 and TRBJ1-5 for the parts outside the CDR3, the full variable domain is DGGITQSPKYLFRKEGQNVTLSCEQNLNHDAMYWYRQDPGQGLRLIYYSQIVNDFQKGDIAEGYSVSREKKESFPLTVTSAQKNPTAFYLCASSLDRRNSNQPQHFGDGTRLSIL.

The J gene is TRBJ2-1, the V gene TRBV10-1; D may be TRBD1 (5 bases). The CDR3 covers 13 residues. V lost 4 bases to trimming and J lost 8 bases, with 12 bases between them. Germline V gives CDR1 WNHNN, CDR2 SYGVQD (reference sequence). CDR3 in amino acids: CASSAYQGDEQFF. The CDR3, as DNA: TGCGCCAGCAGTGCATACCAGGGCGATGAGCAGTTCTTC.

CDR3 protein: CASSYIEDGSPLHF. Written as DNA, the CDR3 is TGTGCCAGCAGTTACATCGAGGACGGTTCACCCCTCCACTTT. The gene calls are TRBV6-5 and TRBJ1-6, with D unresolved. Germline V CDR1 and CDR2: MNHEY, SVGAGI. V was pared by 2 bases and J by 9 bases, with 11 bases between. This CDR3 comprises 14 residues.

Note on this clone: The sample has other DNA sequences that encode this CDR3 too. The rearrangement joins TRBV9 to TRBJ2-1, with unresolved D. This CDR3 has 12 amino acids. The V gene lost 0 bases and the J gene lost 7 bases, with 5 bases spanning the gap. CDR1 and CDR2 (germline): SGDLS, YYNGEE. CDR3: CASSVAGNEQFF. The CDR3 nucleotides read TGTGCCAGCAGCGTAGCTGGGAATGAGCAGTTCTTC.

This chain connects TRBV7-6 to TRBJ2-1; 11 bases agree with TRBD2. The junction had 11 bases not matched to a gene; V was cut back by 0 bases and J by 7 bases. This CDR3 is 18 amino acids long. The germline gives CDR1 SGHVS, CDR2 FNYEAQ. For the CDR3, the DNA is TGTGCCAGCAGCTTAGCACGGGTCCTAGCGGGAGGAGGGAATGAGCAGTTCTTC. This gives the protein CASSLARVLAGGGNEQFF.

The sample holds one count of this clone. The rearrangement joins TRBV5-1 to TRBJ2-7; 7 nucleotides match TRBD1. The germline CDR1 and CDR2 sequences are SGHRS and YFSETQ. J gave up 4 bases and V 4 bases, and 11 bases lay outside the gene matches. This CDR3 region has 15 residues. Here the CDR3 DNA reads TGCGCCAGCAGCCTAAAGACAGGGAGATTTTACGAGCAGTACTTC. Translating it yields CASSLKTGRFYEQYF. The full variable domain, in which reference TRBV5-1 and TRBJ2-7 provide the parts outside the CDR3, is KAGVTQTPRYLIKTRGQQVTLSCSPISGHRSVSWYQQTPGQGLQFLFEYFSETQRNKGNFPGRFSGRQFSNSRSEMNVSTLELGDSALYLCASSLKTGRFYEQYFGPGTRLTVT.

The rearrangement uses TRBV29-1 and TRBJ1-1; D unclear. The CDR3 has 13 amino acids. With 1 base removed from V and 1 base from J, the gap between germline ends came to 7 bases. In germline, CDR1 is SQVTM, CDR2 ANQGSEA. The CDR3 region has the DNA TGCAGCGTTGAAGCGAGCTCGAACACTGAAGCTTTCTTT. Protein sequence: CSVEASSNTEAFF.

The chain carries TRBV7-8 and TRBJ2-7; possibly TRBD2 for D (5 bases). The CDR3 totals 15 residues. Trimming took off 6 bases at V and 4 bases at J, with 19 bases between the two ends. Germline V gene data show CDR1 as SGHVS and CDR2 as FQNEAQ. CDR3 sequence reads: CASRNSVTGSYEQYF. The CDR3 DNA sequence: TGTGCCAGCAGAAACTCGGTTACGGGGTCGTACGAGCAGTACTTC.

V usage is TRBV7-9 and J usage is TRBJ1-1; TRBD1 matches at 7 bases. The CDR3 consists of 15 residues. Trimming at V came to 7 bases and at J to 5 bases, leaving 13 bases not matched to a gene. Germline values: CDR1 SEHNR, CDR2 FQNEAQ (reference sequence). The CDR3 reads CASNFPVTGVTEAFF. For the CDR3, the DNA is TGTGCCAGCAACTTCCCCGTTACAGGGGTAACTGAAGCTTTCTTT.

This clone was observed once. This chain joins TRBV19 and TRBJ1-2; 8 bases align to TRBD1. J gave up 8 bases and V 3 bases, and 11 bases lay outside the gene matches. This CDR3 comprises 15 residues. Germline V gives CDR1 LNHDA, CDR2 SQIVND (reference sequence). CDR3 protein: CASSILAGGGSGYTF. The CDR3 coding sequence is TGTGCCAGTAGTATTTTGGCAGGGGGCGGGTCGGGCTACACCTTC.

V usage is TRBV27 and J usage is TRBJ1-4; D gene ambiguous. Germline V gives CDR1 MNHEY, CDR2 SMNVEV (reference sequence). V lost 6 bases and J 6 bases, leaving 11 bases between the germline ends. There are 13 residues in the CDR3. CDR3 nucleotide sequence: TGTGCCAGCAGCGCGCGCGGGGATGAAAAACTGTTTTTT. Translating gives CASSARGDEKLFF.

The V and J genes are TRBV27 and TRBJ2-7; unclear D gene. Germline assignment: CDR1 MNHEY and CDR2 SMNVEV (reference sequence). V was pared by 5 bases and J by 4 bases, with 15 bases between. This CDR3 spans 14 amino acids. CDR3 in DNA: TGTGCCAGCAGTACGGGCCCCAAGTCTTACGAGCAGTACTTC. Protein: CASSTGPKSYEQYF.

This chain links TRBV27 with TRBJ2-1, with a tentative D call TRBD1 (6 bases). Germline V gene sequence: CDR1 MNHEY, CDR2 SMNVEV (reference sequence). With 7 bases removed from V and 2 bases from J, the gap between germline ends came to 12 bases. The CDR3 length is 14 residues. CDR3 sequence reads: CASKGAGAYNEQFF. In DNA form, the CDR3 reads TGTGCCAGCAAAGGGGCAGGGGCCTACAATGAGCAGTTCTTC.

This chain uses TRBV6-6 with TRBJ2-2; TRBD2 matches 7 bases. The V and J ends lost 5 bases and 8 bases, in that order; junction bases with no gene match: 11. The CDR3 length is 15 residues. CDR1 is MNHNY, CDR2 SVGAGI, per germline (reference sequence). CDR3 nucleotide sequence: TGTGCCAGCAGTCCCAAGCGGGACCCTTTTGGGGAGCTGTTTTTT. Its translation: CASSPKRDPFGELFF.

The V call is TRBV6-5, the J call TRBJ1-1, with a possible D match to TRBD1 (5 bases). The CDR3 has 13 amino acids. Per germline, CDR1 MNHEY and CDR2 SVGAGI. Trimming left V 6 bases short and J 12 bases short, with 20 bases between. The CDR3 DNA reads TGTGCCAGCAGCGAGGGGAGACAGTCCGAATCTTTCTTT. This translates into CASSEGRQSESFF.

The V call is TRBV4-1, the J call TRBJ1-2; D is uncertain. Germline V lookup: CDR1 MGHRA, CDR2 YSYEKL. This CDR3 is 17 amino acids long. V was trimmed by 0 bases and J by 2 bases, leaving 16 bases between them. CDR3 in amino acids: CASSQESTRQKNYGYTF. DNA for the CDR3: TGCGCCAGCAGCCAAGAGTCGACTCGGCAGAAAAACTATGGCTACACCTTC.